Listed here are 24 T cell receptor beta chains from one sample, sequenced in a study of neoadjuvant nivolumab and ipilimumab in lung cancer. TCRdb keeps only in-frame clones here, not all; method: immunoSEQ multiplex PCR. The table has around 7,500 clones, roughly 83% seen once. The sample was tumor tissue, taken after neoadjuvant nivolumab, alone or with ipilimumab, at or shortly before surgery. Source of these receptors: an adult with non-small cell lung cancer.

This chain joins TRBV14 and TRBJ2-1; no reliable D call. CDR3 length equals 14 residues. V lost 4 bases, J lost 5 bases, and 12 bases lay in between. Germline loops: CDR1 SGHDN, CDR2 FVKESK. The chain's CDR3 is CASSLIGRNNEQFF. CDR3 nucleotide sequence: TGTGCCAGCAGCCTGATAGGAAGGAACAATGAGCAGTTCTTC.

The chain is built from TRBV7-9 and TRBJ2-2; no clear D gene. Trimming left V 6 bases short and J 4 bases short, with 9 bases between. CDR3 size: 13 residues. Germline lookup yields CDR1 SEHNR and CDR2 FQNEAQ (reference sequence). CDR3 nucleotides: TGTGCCAGCAGGCCGCCGGGCACCGGGGAGCTGTTTTTT. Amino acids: CASRPPGTGELFF. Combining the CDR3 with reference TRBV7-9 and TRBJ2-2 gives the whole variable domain DTGVSQNPRHKITKRGQNVTFRCDPISEHNRLYWYRQTLGQGPEFLTYFQNEAQLEKSRLLSDRFSAERPKGSFSTLEIQRTEQGDSAMYLCASRPPGTGELFFGEGSRLTVL.

CDR3 coding DNA: TGCGCCAGCAGCCCCGGGACAGGGGGAAACTCTGGAAACACCATATATTTT. Translating gives CASSPGTGGNSGNTIYF. The chain links TRBV5-1 to TRBJ1-3; 11 bases match TRBD1. With V trimmed by 4 bases and J by 0 bases, 6 bases remained unmatched. The CDR3 is made up of 17 amino acids. Per germline, CDR1 SGHRS and CDR2 YFSETQ.

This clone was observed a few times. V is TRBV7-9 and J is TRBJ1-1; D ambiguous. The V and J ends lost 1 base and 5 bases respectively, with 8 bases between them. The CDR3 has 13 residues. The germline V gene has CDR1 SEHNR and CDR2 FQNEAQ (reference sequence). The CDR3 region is CASSLVWRTEAFF. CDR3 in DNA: TGTGCCAGCAGCTTAGTATGGCGAACTGAAGCTTTCTTT. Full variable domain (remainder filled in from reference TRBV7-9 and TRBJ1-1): DTGVSQNPRHKITKRGQNVTFRCDPISEHNRLYWYRQTLGQGPEFLTYFQNEAQLEKSRLLSDRFSAERPKGSFSTLEIQRTEQGDSAMYLCASSLVWRTEAFFGQGTRLTVV.

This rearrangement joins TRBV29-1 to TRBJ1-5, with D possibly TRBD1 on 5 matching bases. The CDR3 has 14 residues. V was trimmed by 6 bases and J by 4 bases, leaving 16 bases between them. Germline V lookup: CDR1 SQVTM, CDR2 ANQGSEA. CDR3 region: CSVMGGYGNQPQHF. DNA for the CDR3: TGCAGCGTGATGGGGGGGTACGGAAATCAGCCCCAGCATTTT.

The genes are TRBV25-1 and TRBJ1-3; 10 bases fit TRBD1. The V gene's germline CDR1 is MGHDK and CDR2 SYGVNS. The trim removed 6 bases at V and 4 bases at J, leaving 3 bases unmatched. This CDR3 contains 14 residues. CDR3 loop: CASRGQGQGNTIYF. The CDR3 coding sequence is TGTGCCAGCAGGGGACAGGGGCAAGGAAACACCATATATTTT.

CDR3 DNA: TGCGCCAGCAGCTTGGGGGTCCAAAGACATCAAGATACGCAGTATTTT. As protein: CASSLGVQRHQDTQYF. This chain joins TRBV5-1 and TRBJ2-3; D not certain. Trimming removed 0 bases from V and 5 bases from J, with 16 bases in between. This CDR3 is 16 amino acids long. Germline V gives CDR1 SGHRS, CDR2 YFSETQ. Filled out from reference TRBV5-1 and TRBJ2-3, the complete variable domain reads KAGVTQTPRYLIKTRGQQVTLSCSPISGHRSVSWYQQTPGQGLQFLFEYFSETQRNKGNFPGRFSGRQFSNSRSEMNVSTLELGDSALYLCASSLGVQRHQDTQYFGPGTRLTVL.

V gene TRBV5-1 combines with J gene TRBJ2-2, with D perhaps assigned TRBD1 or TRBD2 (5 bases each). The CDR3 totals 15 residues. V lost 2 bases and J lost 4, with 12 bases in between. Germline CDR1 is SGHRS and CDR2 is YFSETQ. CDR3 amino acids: CASSFGDHGTGELFF. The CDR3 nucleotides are TGCGCCAGCAGCTTCGGGGACCACGGCACCGGGGAGCTGTTTTTT.

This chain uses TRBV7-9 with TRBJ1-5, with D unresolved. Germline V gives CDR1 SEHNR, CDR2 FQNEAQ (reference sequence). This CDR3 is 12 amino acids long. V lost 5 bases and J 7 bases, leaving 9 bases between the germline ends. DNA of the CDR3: TGTGCCAGCAGCGCGGAATGGCAGCCCCAGCATTTT. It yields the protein CASSAEWQPQHF.

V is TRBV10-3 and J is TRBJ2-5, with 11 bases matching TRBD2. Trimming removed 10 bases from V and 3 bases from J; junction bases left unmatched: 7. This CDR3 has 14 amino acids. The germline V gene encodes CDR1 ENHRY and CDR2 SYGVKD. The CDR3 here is CATSFSGGEETQYF. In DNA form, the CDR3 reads TGTGCCACCTCTTTTAGCGGGGGGGAAGAGACCCAGTACTTC.

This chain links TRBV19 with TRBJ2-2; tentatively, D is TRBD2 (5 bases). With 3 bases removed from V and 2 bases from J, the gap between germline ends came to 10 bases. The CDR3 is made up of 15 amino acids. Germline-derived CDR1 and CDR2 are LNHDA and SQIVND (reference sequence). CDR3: CASSISGTNTGELFF. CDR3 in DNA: TGTGCCAGTAGTATCAGCGGTACCAACACCGGGGAGCTGTTTTTT.

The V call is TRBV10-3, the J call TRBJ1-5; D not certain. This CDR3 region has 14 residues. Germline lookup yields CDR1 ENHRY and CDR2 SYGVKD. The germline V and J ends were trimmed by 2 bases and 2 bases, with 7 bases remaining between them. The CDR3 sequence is CAISEVGGNQPQHF. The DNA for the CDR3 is TGTGCCATCAGTGAGGTGGGAGGCAATCAGCCCCAGCATTTT.

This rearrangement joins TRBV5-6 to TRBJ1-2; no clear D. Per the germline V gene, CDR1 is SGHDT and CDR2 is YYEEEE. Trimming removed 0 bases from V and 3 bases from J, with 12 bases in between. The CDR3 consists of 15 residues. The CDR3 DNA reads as TGTGCCAGCAGCTTGGGAGGCAGGAGGTACTATGGCTACACCTTC. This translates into CASSLGGRRYYGYTF. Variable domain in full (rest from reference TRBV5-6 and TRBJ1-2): DAGVTQSPTHLIKTRGQQVTLRCSPKSGHDTVSWYQQALGQGPQFIFQYYEEEERQRGNFPDRFSGHQFPNYSSELNVNALLLGDSALYLCASSLGGRRYYGYTFGSGTRLTVV.

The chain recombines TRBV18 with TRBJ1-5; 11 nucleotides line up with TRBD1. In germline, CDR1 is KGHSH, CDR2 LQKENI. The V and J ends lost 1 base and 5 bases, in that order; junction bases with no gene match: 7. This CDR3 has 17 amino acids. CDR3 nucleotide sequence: TGTGCCAGCTCACCACGAGGACAGGGGGCAAACGATCAGCCCCAGCATTTT. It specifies CASSPRGQGANDQPQHF.

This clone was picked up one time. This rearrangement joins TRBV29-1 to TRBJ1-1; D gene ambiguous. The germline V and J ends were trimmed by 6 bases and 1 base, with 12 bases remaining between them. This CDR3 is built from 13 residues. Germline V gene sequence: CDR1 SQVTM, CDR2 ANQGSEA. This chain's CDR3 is CSVPREGNTEAFF. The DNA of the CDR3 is TGCAGCGTCCCAAGGGAAGGGAACACTGAAGCTTTCTTT.

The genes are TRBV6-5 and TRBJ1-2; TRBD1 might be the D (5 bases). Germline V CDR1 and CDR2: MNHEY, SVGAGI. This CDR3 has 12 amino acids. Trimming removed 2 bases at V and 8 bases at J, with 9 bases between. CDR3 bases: TGTGCCAGCAGTTACAGGGGTGGCGGCTACACCTTC. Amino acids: CASSYRGGGYTF.

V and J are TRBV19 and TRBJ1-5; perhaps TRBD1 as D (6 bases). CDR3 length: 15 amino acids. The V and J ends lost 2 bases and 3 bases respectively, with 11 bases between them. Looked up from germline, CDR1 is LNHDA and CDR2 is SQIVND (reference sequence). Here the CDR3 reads CASSIRTGTNQPQHF. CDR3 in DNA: TGTGCCAGTAGTATAAGAACAGGGACCAATCAGCCCCAGCATTTT. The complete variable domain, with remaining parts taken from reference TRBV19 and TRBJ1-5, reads DGGITQSPKYLFRKEGQNVTLSCEQNLNHDAMYWYRQDPGQGLRLIYYSQIVNDFQKGDIAEGYSVSREKKESFPLTVTSAQKNPTAFYLCASSIRTGTNQPQHFGDGTRLSIL.

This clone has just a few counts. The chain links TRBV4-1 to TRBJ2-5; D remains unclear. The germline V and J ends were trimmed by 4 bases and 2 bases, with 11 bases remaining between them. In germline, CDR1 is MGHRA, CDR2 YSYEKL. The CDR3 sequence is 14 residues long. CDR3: CASSRPGVQETQYF. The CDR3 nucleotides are TGCGCCAGCAGCCGCCCGGGCGTTCAAGAGACCCAGTACTTC.

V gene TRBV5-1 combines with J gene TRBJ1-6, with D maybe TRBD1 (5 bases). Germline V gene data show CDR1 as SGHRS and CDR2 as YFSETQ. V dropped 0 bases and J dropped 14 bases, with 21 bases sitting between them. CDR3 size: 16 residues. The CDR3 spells CASSLGQPSEVLSLHF. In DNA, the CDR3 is TGCGCCAGCAGCTTGGGACAGCCGAGTGAAGTTCTGTCCCTCCACTTT. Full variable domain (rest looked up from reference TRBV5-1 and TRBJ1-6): KAGVTQTPRYLIKTRGQQVTLSCSPISGHRSVSWYQQTPGQGLQFLFEYFSETQRNKGNFPGRFSGRQFSNSRSEMNVSTLELGDSALYLCASSLGQPSEVLSLHFGNGTRLTVT.

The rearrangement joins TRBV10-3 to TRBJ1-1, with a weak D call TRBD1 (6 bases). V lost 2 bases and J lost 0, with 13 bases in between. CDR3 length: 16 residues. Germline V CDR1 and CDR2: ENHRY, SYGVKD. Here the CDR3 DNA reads TGTGCCATCAGTGAGCCGAGTACAGGGTTGAACACTGAAGCTTTCTTT. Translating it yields CAISEPSTGLNTEAFF.

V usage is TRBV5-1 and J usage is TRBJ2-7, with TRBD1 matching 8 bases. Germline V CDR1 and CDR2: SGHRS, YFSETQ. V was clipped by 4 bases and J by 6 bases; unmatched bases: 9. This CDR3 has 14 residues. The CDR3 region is CASSPVDRDSEQYF. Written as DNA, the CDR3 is TGCGCCAGCAGCCCCGTGGACAGGGATTCCGAGCAGTACTTC.

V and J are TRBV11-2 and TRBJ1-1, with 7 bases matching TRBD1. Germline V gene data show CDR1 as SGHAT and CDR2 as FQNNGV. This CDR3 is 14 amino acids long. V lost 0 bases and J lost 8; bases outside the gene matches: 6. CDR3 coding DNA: TGTGCCAGCAGCTTAGAGATAACGGACAGGGAAGCTTTCTTT. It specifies CASSLEITDREAFF.

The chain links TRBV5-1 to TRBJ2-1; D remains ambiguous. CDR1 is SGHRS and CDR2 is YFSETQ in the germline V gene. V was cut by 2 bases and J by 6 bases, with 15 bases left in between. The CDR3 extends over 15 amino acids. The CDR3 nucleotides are TGCGCCAGCAGCTTCAACGGGCCTCGCGGCAATGAGCAGTTCTTC. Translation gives CASSFNGPRGNEQFF.

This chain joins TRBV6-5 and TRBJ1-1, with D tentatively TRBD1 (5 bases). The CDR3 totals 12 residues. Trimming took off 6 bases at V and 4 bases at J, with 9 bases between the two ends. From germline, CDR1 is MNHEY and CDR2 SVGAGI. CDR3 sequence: CASRTVGTEAFF. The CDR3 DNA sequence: TGTGCCAGCAGGACAGTGGGCACTGAAGCTTTCTTT.